The present T cell receptor beta chain was sequenced within a study of shared clonotypes between healthy human individuals. All the donors were Caucasian adults who lived in Nashville, Tennessee. CD4+ cells underwent separation, giving CD45RA+ naive and CD45RA-negative memory subsets. Replicate PCRs from sorted subsets contained roughly 190 ng DNA, which is 30,000 to 35,000 T cell genomes. How the authors handled the data: Because ImmunoSEQ provided only junction sequences with no quality scores, the filtering differed. TCRdb keeps only in-frame clones here, not all; method: immunoSEQ multiplex PCR. V and J calls and clone size are as listed in that table; D and trimming were resolved from the DNA. Of more than 2 million clones in the sample, roughly 94% were seen once. The sequenced sample was naive CD4+ T cells sorted from blood. Subset meaning: CD45RA+ positively selected. The clonotype comes from a young man in good health.

The CDR3 region is CASSPTGQPQHF. CDR3 coding DNA: TGCGCCAGCAGCCCCACGGGTCAGCCCCAGCATTTT. V gene TRBV5-1 combines with J gene TRBJ1-5; no definite D call. V lost 4 bases to trimming and J lost 6 bases, with 8 bases between them. Per germline, CDR1 SGHRS and CDR2 YFSETQ. The CDR3 totals 12 residues.